These 23 T cell receptor gamma chains share one sample of origin, sequenced in a study of γδ T cells in repeated Plasmodium falciparum infection. Bulk repertoires came from Vgamma9/Vdelta2+ or Vdelta2-negative gammadelta T cells flow-sorted from PBMC. TCRdb re-identified clones in the multiplex PCR reads via CATT. Counted here are roughly 24,000 gamma-chain clones, over 2.5% occurring once; the ten biggest clones make up roughly 30%. The sample was gamma-delta T cells from blood. The source is a pool of human donors (malaria-infected and uninfected, not separated).

This rearrangement joins TRGV9 to TRGJP. The J gene is absent in TCRdb and was assigned here via DNA matching to germline. Germline V lookup: CDR1 GITISATS, CDR2 ISYDGTV (reference sequence). Trimming took 2 bases from V and 7 from J; bases not matched to a gene: 14. This CDR3 spans 19 amino acids. The CDR3 spells CALWEAPAGKELGKKIKVF. CDR3 bases: TGTGCCTTGTGGGAGGCCCCAGCAGGCAAGGAGTTGGGCAAAAAAATCAAGGTATTT.

This clone was recorded a few times. TCRdb assigns this DNA the protein of a much larger clone, which departs from its translation at residue 6; this likely reflects a read error, and the protein shown comes from translating the DNA. The J gene is TRGJ1 or TRGJ2, the V gene TRGV4. No J gene is reported in TCRdb; it was inferred here by comparing the DNA with germline. The CDR3 is made up of 13 amino acids. In germline, CDR1 is EGSTGY, CDR2 YDSYTSSV. V was clipped by 5 bases and J by 2 bases; unmatched bases: 6. This CDR3 is CATWVQYYYKKLF. In nucleotides, the CDR3 is TGTGCCACCTGGGTACAATATTATTATAAGAAACTCTTT.

In this sample, this clone turned up many times. TCRdb shows a much larger clone's protein in place of this DNA's translation, and the two differ at residue 8, likely through a read error; the protein shown is translated from the DNA. This chain connects TRGV9 to TRGJP1. Germline matching of the DNA provided the J gene here, since TCRdb leaves it blank. Germline V CDR1 and CDR2: GITISATS, ISYDGTV (reference sequence). There are 17 residues in the CDR3. V gave up 1 base and J gave up 5 bases; unmatched junction bases: 13. CDR3 nucleotide sequence: TGTGCCTTGTGGGAGGTCTTTCCCCAAAGGACTGGTTGGTTCAAGATATTT. It translates to CALWEVFPQRTGWFKIF.

This clone was seen many times. The likely explanation is a read error, given a far larger clone one base away. The sample carries other DNA sequences with the same CDR3. The chain uses TRGV2 and TRGJ1 or TRGJ2. Here the J gene was assigned by germline matching of the DNA, as TCRdb has none. Germline CDR1 and CDR2: EGSNGY and YDSYNSKV. V dropped 0 bases and J dropped 4; count of bases not matched to a gene: 9. The CDR3 is 15 residues long. The CDR3 nucleotides are TGTGCCACCTGGGACGGGCCGCGCCACTATTATAAGAAACTCTTT. It specifies CATWDGPRHYYKKLF.

The sample holds many counts of this clone. It may be a read error: a sequence one base away is much more abundant. Other nucleotide sequences from this sample produce the same CDR3. V gene TRGV4 combines with J gene TRGJ1 or TRGJ2. The CDR3 sequence is 12 residues long. V lost 1 base to trimming and J lost 7 bases; unmatched junction nucleotides: 4. CDR1 is EGSTGY, CDR2 YDSYTSSV, per germline. The CDR3 loop reads CATWDGGYKKLF. CDR3 nucleotide sequence: TGTGCCACCTGGGATGGCGGCTATAAGAAACTCTTT.

This clone is classed as medium-sized (0.01 to 0.1%). The gene calls are TRGV9 and TRGJ1 or TRGJ2. Germline CDR1 and CDR2: GITISATS and ISYDGTV (reference sequence). Germline trimming cut 3 bases from V and 3 bases from J; bases unmatched to any gene: 8. The CDR3 totals 14 residues. This chain's CDR3 is CALWEYRAYYKKLF. Here the CDR3 DNA reads TGTGCCTTGTGGGAGTATCGGGCTTATTATAAGAAACTCTTT.

This clone was counted a few times. A far larger clone is just one base off, so this is likely a read error. This CDR3 is also generated by other DNA sequences in the sample. V is TRGV9 and J is TRGJ1 or TRGJ2. TCRdb leaves out the J gene; it was filled in here by matching the DNA to germline. V dropped 0 bases and J dropped 7; count of bases not matched to a gene: 9. Germline CDR1 and CDR2: GITISATS and ISYDGTV (reference sequence). CDR3 length: 14 amino acids. The CDR3 DNA is TGTGCCTTGTGGGAGGTGCATGGGAGCTATAAGAAACTCTTT. Translation: CALWEVHGSYKKLF.

The table lists this clone with many counts. This likely stems from a read error, as it lies one base from a far larger clone. The identical CDR3 is also encoded by other nucleotide sequences in the sample. V gene assignment gives TRGV2, but the J gene was left uncalled. CDR1 is EGSNGY and CDR2 is YDSYNSKV in the germline V gene. The CDR3 is 12 amino acids. This CDR3 reads CATWDGDNKKLF. CDR3 nucleotide sequence: TGTGCCACCTGGGACGGAGATAATAAGAAACTCTTC.

The chain is built from TRGV9 and TRGJP. Since TCRdb gives no J gene, matching the DNA to germline was used here to assign it. The germline CDR1 and CDR2 sequences are GITISATS and ISYDGTV (reference sequence). This CDR3 spans 15 amino acids. Unmatched junction bases numbered 15, after V lost 3 bases and J lost 19 bases. DNA of the CDR3: TGTGCCTTGTGGGAGTTGCAAGAGTTGGGCAAAATCAAGGTATTT. Translation gives CALWELQELGKIKVF.

This clone showed up many times. The TCRdb record carries a much larger clone's protein, which differs from this DNA's translation at residue 3; a read error is the likely cause, and the protein listed here is the DNA translation. The J gene is TRGJ1 or TRGJ2, the V gene TRGV9. TCRdb does not report a J gene; here it was assigned by matching the DNA to germline references. The CDR3 runs 12 residues. Germline V lookup: CDR1 GITISATS, CDR2 ISYDGTV (reference sequence). CDR3 protein: CASWEVRVRKLF. The CDR3 DNA follows: TGTGCCTCGTGGGAGGTGCGGGTTCGGAAACTCTTT.

This clone was detected many times. The rearrangement links TRGV4 to TRGJP2. Per germline, CDR1 EGSTGY and CDR2 YDSYTSSV. This CDR3 is 17 amino acids long. Losses at the gene ends were 1 base for V and 0 bases for J; bases not matched to a gene: 8. CDR3 DNA sequence: TGTGCCACCTGGGATGGCCCATCAGATAGTAGTGATTGGATCAAGACGTTT. Translated: CATWDGPSDSSDWIKTF.

This clone was found many times. Different DNA sequences within this sample yield the same CDR3. The gene calls are TRGV3 and TRGJ1 or TRGJ2. The CDR3 is 10 residues long. V was clipped by 3 bases and J by 10 bases; unmatched bases: 3. Germline CDR1 reads VTNTFY; CDR2 reads YDVSTARD (reference sequence). For the CDR3, the DNA is TGTGCCACCTGGGACCGCAAGAAACTCTTT. It is translated as CATWDRKKLF.

Concerning this clone itself: A much larger clone lies a single base off, so this may be a read error. V is TRGV3 and J is TRGJ1 or TRGJ2. The germline CDR1 and CDR2 sequences are VTNTFY and YDVSTARD (reference sequence). The CDR3 spans 14 residues. The CDR3 sequence: CATWDRLSNYKKLF. Here the CDR3 DNA reads TGCGCCACCTGGGACAGGCTTTCTAATTATAAGAAACTCTTT.

This clone was picked up many times. Given a far larger clone just one base away, this is likely a sequencing read error. This specimen includes other DNA sequences encoding the same CDR3. The gene calls are TRGV9 and TRGJP. This CDR3 region has 17 residues. Germline-derived CDR1 and CDR2 are GITISATS and ISYDGTV (reference sequence). CDR3 coding DNA: TGTGCCCTGTGGGACCATGATCAAGAGTTGGGCAAAAAAATCAAGGTATTT. This translates into CALWDHDQELGKKIKVF.

This clone occurred many times. TCRdb's protein, taken from a much larger clone, differs from this DNA's translation at residue 7, likely owing to a read error; the protein displayed comes from the DNA. The chain couples TRGV4 to TRGJ1 or TRGJ2. TCRdb is silent on the J gene; assignment here came from matching the DNA to germline. Germline assignment: CDR1 EGSTGY and CDR2 YDSYTSSV. CDR3 size: 12 residues. The J segment lost 6 bases and the V segment lost 5 bases, leaving 7 bases of the junction unmatched. CDR3 coding DNA: TGTGCCACCTGGGCCCCTTGTTATAAGAAACTCTTT. Residues: CATWAPCYKKLF.

This clone has a handful of counts. A far larger clone is one base from this, pointing to a likely read error. This same CDR3 is encoded by further DNA sequences in the sample. CDR3 in DNA: TGTGCCTTGTGGAGTTTGACGAACTATTATAAGAAACTCTTT. Residues: CALWSLTNYYKKLF. The V call is TRGV9, the J call TRGJ1 or TRGJ2. The J gene was missing in TCRdb and was found by matching the end of the DNA to germline. There are 14 residues in the CDR3. Per the germline V gene, CDR1 is GITISATS and CDR2 is ISYDGTV (reference sequence). V shed 6 bases and J 4 bases; nucleotides not matched to a gene: 12.

This clone is categorized as medium-sized. The rearrangement joins TRGV9 to TRGJ1 or TRGJ2. The CDR3 has 13 residues. The trim removed 0 bases at V and 11 bases at J, leaving 10 bases unmatched. The germline V gene encodes CDR1 GITISATS and CDR2 ISYDGTV (reference sequence). The CDR3 spells CALWEVHDSEKLF. CDR3 coding DNA: TGTGCCTTGTGGGAGGTGCACGATAGCGAGAAACTCTTT.

This clone was seen many times. The protein given by TCRdb reflects a much larger clone and differs at residue 8 from this DNA's translation, likely from a read error; the protein shown is the DNA's translation. The V gene is TRGV2, the J gene TRGJ1 or TRGJ2. The germline CDR1 and CDR2 sequences are EGSNGY and YDSYNSKV. There are 12 residues in the CDR3. Losses at the gene ends were 0 bases for V and 9 bases for J; bases not matched to a gene: 5. For the CDR3, the DNA is TGTGCCACCTGGGACGGGCCTTCTAAGAAACTCTTT. Residues: CATWDGPSKKLF.

This clone was observed many times. This may be a read error: a much more frequent sequence differs by one nucleotide. The chain carries TRGV3 and TRGJP2. With 3 bases clipped from V and 3 bases from J, the junction kept 4 bases outside the gene matches. Germline CDR1 is VTNTFY and CDR2 is YDVSTARD (reference sequence). This CDR3 has 14 amino acids. This chain's CDR3 is CATWDGGSDWIKTF. CDR3 nucleotide sequence: TGTGCCACCTGGGACGGAGGTAGTGATTGGATCAAGACGTTT.

On this clone itself: A far larger clone differs by one base, so this is likely a read error. Distinct nucleotide sequences in the sample also encode this CDR3. This chain's CDR3 is CALWEVHLGAKKLF. The CDR3 coding sequence is TGTGCCTTGTGGGAGGTGCATTTGGGGGCTAAGAAACTCTTC. No J gene was assigned, while the V gene was called as TRGV9. CDR3 size: 14 residues. Germline V CDR1 and CDR2: GITISATS, ISYDGTV (reference sequence).

Worth noting for this clone: A far larger clone is one nucleotide away, so this likely arose from a read error. Other DNA sequences in the same sample also yield this CDR3. The chain employs TRGV9 and TRGJ1 or TRGJ2. Because TCRdb records no J gene, it was assigned here through a match of the DNA to germline. The length of the CDR3 is 15 residues. J gave up 0 bases and V 1 base, and 6 bases lay outside the gene matches. CDR1 is GITISATS and CDR2 is ISYDGTV in the germline V gene (reference sequence). CDR3 bases: TGTGCCTTGTGGGAGGTACTAGGGAATTATTATAAGAAACTCTTT. Translation gives CALWEVLGNYYKKLF.

Ten or more counts support this clone. The TCRdb protein, from a much larger clone, departs from this DNA's translation at residue 3, likely by read error; the protein shown derives from the DNA. This chain uses TRGV9 with TRGJ1 or TRGJ2. The length of the CDR3 is 13 residues. CDR1 and CDR2 from the germline V gene are GITISATS and ISYDGTV (reference sequence). This CDR3 is CASWEAYYYKKLF. CDR3 coding DNA: TGTGCCTCGTGGGAGGCCTATTATTATAAGAAACTCTTT.

This clone was counted a few times. TCRdb shows a much larger clone's protein in place of this DNA's translation, and the two differ at residue 11, likely through a read error; the protein shown is translated from the DNA. No call exists for the J gene, whereas the V gene is TRGV2. Germline V gene data show CDR1 as EGSNGY and CDR2 as YDSYNSKV. There are 13 residues in the CDR3. The CDR3 sequence: CATWSSSDWIETF. For the CDR3, the DNA is TGTGCCACCTGGAGTAGTAGTGATTGGATCGAGACGTTT.